This T cell receptor (beta chain) was documented in a study of blood T cell repertoires in COVID-19. Across the study: Both acute and convalescent COVID-19 samples were obtained from the United States, Italy and Spain. In each case, the material was cDNA or gDNA derived from T cells, B-cell-depleted T cells, or PBMCs.

The CDR3 sequence is 15 residues long. Trimming removed 7 bases from V and 5 bases from J; junction bases left unmatched: 11. Germline-derived CDR1 and CDR2 are MNHNY and SVGAGI (reference sequence). Original handling: Amplified reference gene primers provided the basis for estimating nucleated cell counts. Sequenced by immunoSEQ multiplex PCR; TCRdb stores in-frame clones only, minus some. V and J calls and clone size follow that table, whereas D and trimming were derived from the DNA. This sample has some 70,000 clones, with 80% to 85% found just once. Sequencing was carried out using peripheral blood. This receptor was obtained from an older woman with acute or convalescent COVID-19. The chain recombines TRBV6-6 with TRBJ1-1, with 9 nucleotides matching TRBD1. CDR3 residues: CASTDTGTGRTEAFF. CDR3 nucleotides: TGTGCCAGCACCGATACCGGGACAGGGCGGACTGAAGCTTTCTTT.